One sample yielded the 6 T cell receptor beta chains listed below, sequenced in a study of cytomegalovirus exposure and HLA in healthy donors (dated by TCRdb to about 2017). Preparation of the library involved the immunoSEQ multiplex PCR assay. A mixture of 60 forward primers for TCR Vbeta segments and 13 reverse primers for TCR Jbeta segments was used in the multiplex PCR. TCRdb limited this immuneACCESS table to in-frame rearrangements with V and J called. A share of clones is missing; checked studies link under half to unresolved V genes, and the rest is unexplained. Within this sample are some 150,000 clones, with about 64% of them counted one time only. Roughly 3.1% of the sample comes from the top ten. The specimen sequenced was PBMCs. The source is a woman aged 25 to 39 in good health and CMV-seropositive.

This rearrangement joins TRBV28 to TRBJ2-3; weak D call: TRBD2 (6 bases). This CDR3 has 17 amino acids. The germline V gene encodes CDR1 MDHEN and CDR2 SYDVKM. V was trimmed by 8 bases and J by 2 bases, leaving 23 bases between them. The CDR3 region is CASCFRRGGEDTDTQYF. In DNA form, the CDR3 reads TGTGCCAGCTGCTTCAGGAGGGGCGGGGAGGACACAGATACGCAGTATTTT.

This clone has only a few counts. The V call is TRBV5-6, the J call TRBJ1-6; 7 bases line up with TRBD1. The CDR3 loop spans 15 amino acids. Trimming at V came to 3 bases and at J to 8 bases, leaving 8 bases not matched to a gene. Per germline, CDR1 SGHDT and CDR2 YYEEEE. CDR3 amino acids: CASSSTDRDDSPLHF. The CDR3, as DNA: TGTGCCAGCAGCTCCACCGACAGGGATGATTCACCCCTCCACTTT.

The V and J genes are TRBV30 and TRBJ1-6; 7 positions agree with TRBD1. This CDR3 comprises 13 residues. Unmatched junction bases numbered 3, after V lost 0 bases and J lost 10 bases. The germline V gene has CDR1 GTSNPN and CDR2 SVGIG (reference sequence). The CDR3 is CAWSVQGYSPLHF. The DNA for the CDR3 is TGTGCCTGGAGTGTACAGGGGTACTCACCCCTCCACTTT.

The rearrangement links TRBV6-1 to TRBJ2-7; D perhaps matches TRBD1 (5 bases). The CDR3 loop spans 11 amino acids. V was trimmed by 8 bases and J by 0 bases, leaving 5 bases between them. Germline-derived CDR1 and CDR2 are MNHNS and SASEGT. The chain's CDR3 is CASDSSYEQYF. The CDR3, as DNA: TGTGCCAGCGACAGCTCCTACGAGCAGTACTTC.

The gene calls are TRBV5-4 and TRBJ1-1; perhaps TRBD1 as D (6 bases). V gave up 3 bases and J gave up 1 base, with 13 bases separating them. The CDR3 totals 15 residues. Germline V gene lookup returns CDR1 SGHNT and CDR2 YYREEE (reference sequence). In DNA, the CDR3 is TGTGCCAGCAGCTCGAAGGGACATAAGAACACTGAAGCTTTCTTT. Amino acid sequence: CASSSKGHKNTEAFF. Full variable domain (outside the CDR3, taken from reference TRBV5-4 and TRBJ1-1): ETGVTQSPTHLIKTRGQQVTLRCSSQSGHNTVSWYQQALGQGPQFIFQYYREEENGRGNFPPRFSGLQFPNYSSELNVNALELDDSALYLCASSSKGHKNTEAFFGQGTRLTVV.

A few counts support this clone. The chain uses TRBV5-4 and TRBJ1-5, with D unresolved. This CDR3 has 15 residues. The V and J ends lost 4 bases and 3 bases respectively, with 14 bases between them. The V gene's germline CDR1 is SGHNT and CDR2 YYREEE (reference sequence). DNA for the CDR3: TGTGCCAGCAGCGTGGATCGAGCGGCCAATCAGCCCCAGCATTTT. The encoded protein is CASSVDRAANQPQHF.